The clone carrying this TCR beta chain occurred many times. With 7 bases removed from V and 4 bases from J, the gap between germline ends came to 10 bases. The V gene's germline CDR1 is MNHNY and CDR2 SVGAGI (reference sequence). This CDR3 has 13 residues. Sample time point: sample taken at primary tumor resection. Unsorted whole RNA samples from tumor, nontumor lung or frozen PBMC were sequenced. The sample is drawn from a study of spatial heterogeneity in lung cancer. As for the study in general: Compared with alpha-chain sequences, beta-chain sequences were consistently detected in greater numbers.

Via MiXCR, TCRdb re-called the 5' RACE reads, giving one row per CDR3 protein. The sample carries about 10,000 distinct CDR3 sequences, 6.1% recorded once. The specimen comprised normal lung tissue next to the tumor, sampled at surgery. The chain links TRBV6-6 to TRBJ2-2; no definite D call. This TCR was recovered from a male donor with early-stage non-small cell lung cancer. CDR3 nucleotides: TGTGCCAGCAACCCTCGAGGCACCGGGGAGCTGTTTTTT. As protein: CASNPRGTGELFF.